The 7 T cell receptor beta chains given below trace back to one sample, sequenced in a study of T cells in Graves' hyperthyroidism and ophthalmopathy. The TCR beta CDR3 regions underwent amplification using RNA transcripts as the source. The HTBI primer set drove a first-round RT-PCR of the TCR CDR3. One entry per CDR3 protein, called by TCRdb with MiXCR from the multiplex PCR reads. Among about 590,000 distinct CDR3 sequences listed, about 14% were seen once. Sequences were obtained from blood. The receptors here all came from a woman between 18 and 29 years old with Graves' ophthalmopathy.

This clonotype was counted many times. At one end, the junction sequence differs from germline, possibly due to a read error. This chain uses TRBV7-7 with TRBJ2-7, with 9 bases aligning to TRBD1. Germline CDR1 SSHAT, CDR2 FNYEAQ (reference sequence). The CDR3 runs to 15 residues. The CDR3 coding sequence is TGTGCTAGCAGCCCCGCCGACAGGGGGTCCTACGAGCAGTACTTC. Encoded protein: CASSPADRGSYEQYF.

This clonotype has ten or more counts. The rearrangement joins TRBV28 to TRBJ1-4; no clear D. This CDR3 has 13 residues. V was shortened by 7 bases and J by 5 bases, with 11 bases between the two germline ends. Germline V lookup: CDR1 MDHEN, CDR2 SYDVKM. In nucleotides, the CDR3 is TGTGCCAGCATGGGCCTGTTAAATGAAAAACTGTTTTTT. The encoded protein is CASMGLLNEKLFF.

This clonotype was seen at least ten times. This sequence joins TRBV7-9 and TRBJ1-1, with no clear D. Germline V gives CDR1 SEHNR, CDR2 FQNEAQ (reference sequence). This CDR3 contains 13 residues. The V gene lost 3 bases and the J gene lost 6 bases, with 11 bases spanning the gap. CDR3 sequence: CASSLEYSAEAFF. CDR3 coding DNA: TGTGCCAGCAGCTTGGAGTATTCCGCTGAAGCTTTCTTT.

This sequence joins TRBV14 and TRBJ2-3; D gene unclear. This CDR3 has 12 amino acids. Looked up from germline, CDR1 is SGHDN and CDR2 is FVKESK. V dropped 3 bases and J dropped 3 bases, with 4 bases sitting between them. Written as DNA, the CDR3 is TGTGCCAGCAGCCATCTGACAGATACGCAGTATTTT. Amino acid sequence: CASSHLTDTQYF. Full variable domain (remainder filled in from reference TRBV14 and TRBJ2-3): EAGVTQFPSHSVIEKGQTVTLRCDPISGHDNLYWYRRVMGKEIKFLLHFVKESKQDESGMPNNRFLAERTGGTYSTLKVQPAELEDSGVYFCASSHLTDTQYFGPGTRLTVL.

The table lists this clonotype with many counts. The J gene is TRBJ2-7, the V gene TRBV28, with a weak D call TRBD2 (5 bases). V lost 6 bases, J lost 2 bases, and 11 bases lay in between. The CDR3 is made up of 13 amino acids. Germline V gene data show CDR1 as MDHEN and CDR2 as SYDVKM. CDR3 coding DNA: TGTGCCAGCAGCTTTACGGGGACCTACGAGCAGTACTTC. The encoded protein is CASSFTGTYEQYF.

This clonotype was observed many times. The chain couples TRBV2 to TRBJ2-1; D remains ambiguous. V was shortened by 8 bases and J by 0 bases, with 8 bases between the two germline ends. CDR1 is SNHLY, CDR2 FYNNEI, per germline. The CDR3 has 13 residues. The CDR3 is CASLVSSYNEQFF. CDR3 nucleotides: TGTGCCAGCCTAGTAAGCTCCTACAATGAGCAGTTCTTC.

This clonotype was picked up many times. The rearrangement joins TRBV11-2 to TRBJ2-7, with 9 bases aligning to TRBD2. Germline V lookup: CDR1 SGHAT, CDR2 FQNNGV. This CDR3 has 18 residues. J gave up 4 bases and V 3 bases, and 16 bases lay outside the gene matches. In DNA, the CDR3 is TGTGCCAGCAGCTTTGGCCGGGGGGGGGTAGCGGGAGTTTACGAGCAGTACTTC. It codes for CASSFGRGGVAGVYEQYF. The full variable domain, with the rest looked up from reference TRBV11-2 and TRBJ2-7, is EAGVAQSPRYKIIEKRQSVAFWCNPISGHATLYWYQQILGQGPKLLIQFQNNGVVDDSQLPKDRFSAERLKGVDSTLKIQPAKLEDSAVYLCASSFGRGGVAGVYEQYFGPGTRLTVT.